This T cell receptor (beta chain) was identified in a study of blood T cell repertoires in COVID-19. On the study more broadly: COVID-19 samples from acute and convalescent phases originated in the United States, Italy and Spain. The cDNA or gDNA used as material had been derived from T cells, B-cell-depleted T cells, or PBMCs.

The CDR3 is 13 amino acids. Losses at the gene ends were 7 bases for V and 1 base for J; bases not matched to a gene: 2. Per germline, CDR1 SQVTM and CDR2 ANQGSEA. Original methodology: Reference gene primer amplification in the assay estimated nucleated cell counts. Assay: immunoSEQ multiplex PCR; the TCRdb copy retains only in-frame clones and omits some. The V and J calls and clone size were taken over from that table, and D and trimming were inferred from the DNA. The table lists approximately 40,000 clones, approximately 90% of them singletons. The rearrangement joins TRBV29-1 to TRBJ2-2; 8 bases align to TRBD1. The source material was peripheral blood. The sequence was collected from a man in his fifties in a cohort sampled during active COVID-19. The CDR3 nucleotides read TGCAGCGGCGGACAGGGGAACACCGGGGAGCTGTTTTTT. The encoded protein is CSGGQGNTGELFF.